These 13 T cell receptor beta chains originate from one sample sequenced in a study of T cells in Graves' hyperthyroidism and ophthalmopathy. Amplified regions were TCR beta CDR3 sequences from RNA transcripts. When the TCR CDR3 underwent first-round RT-PCR, the HTBI primer set was used. TCRdb ran MiXCR on the multiplex PCR reads and lists one entry per CDR3 protein. In the table there are around 620,000 distinct CDR3 sequences, approximately 15% of which are singletons. Sequencing input: blood. The receptor source for this set is a woman younger than 35 with Graves' ophthalmopathy.

Details on this clonotype: Its ends do not fully match the called genes, so a read error is possible. The gene calls are TRBV6-8 and TRBJ2-7; D is perhaps TRBD1 (6 bases). The V gene's germline CDR1 is MNHGY and CDR2 SAAAGT. The CDR3 contains 15 residues. CDR3: CASSLQGLTAYEQYF. In nucleotides, the CDR3 is TGCGCCAGCAGCTTGCAGGGGCTTACTGCCTACGAGCAGTACTTC.

This clonotype was seen ten or more times. This chain links TRBV29-1 with TRBJ2-4; a weak D match, TRBD1 (5 bases). CDR1 and CDR2 (germline): SQVTM, ANQGSEA. The CDR3 runs 13 residues. V dropped 7 bases and J dropped 6 bases, with 16 bases sitting between them. The CDR3 reads CSARSGIGNIQYF. CDR3 nucleotide sequence: TGCAGCGCTCGGTCAGGGATCGGAAACATTCAGTACTTC.

The V and J genes are TRBV6-5 and TRBJ1-5, with a weak D call TRBD1 (5 bases). CDR1 MNHEY and CDR2 SVGAGI come from the germline V gene. CDR3 length: 16 amino acids. The V and J ends lost 0 bases and 5 bases respectively, with 14 bases between them. CDR3 sequence: CASSYSKTGGDQPQHF. CDR3 nucleotide sequence: TGTGCCAGCAGTTACTCGAAGACTGGAGGGGATCAGCCCCAGCATTTT.

There are many counts of this clonotype. The chain joins TRBV6-2 or TRBV6-3 to TRBJ2-7; 11 positions agree with TRBD1. CDR1 MNHEY and CDR2 SVGEGT come from the germline V gene. The CDR3 is 15 residues long. V gave up 4 bases and J gave up 2 bases; unmatched junction bases: 4. The CDR3 reads CASSSPGQGAYEQYF. DNA for the CDR3: TGTGCCAGCAGTTCGCCGGGACAGGGGGCCTACGAGCAGTACTTC.

Regarding this clonotype: The conserved phenylalanine or tryptophan is not found at the CDR3 terminus, so this likely reflects a read error. This chain links TRBV6-1 with TRBJ2-3; D gene ambiguous. The CDR3 loop spans 11 amino acids. Germline lookup yields CDR1 MNHNS and CDR2 SASEGT. The V end lost 7 bases, the J end lost 2 bases, and 4 bases lay between the germline ends. The CDR3 DNA follows: TGTGCCAGCATGGTCACAGATACGCAGTATCTT. Residues: CASMVTDTQYL.

There are many counts of this clonotype. The chain employs TRBV27 and TRBJ2-5; 8 nucleotides line up with TRBD1. Germline V CDR1 and CDR2: MNHEY, SMNVEV (reference sequence). The V gene end was trimmed by 8 bases and the J gene end by 5 bases; junction bases not matched to a gene: 7. CDR3 length: 13 amino acids. CDR3 residues: CASQTGVEETQYF. The CDR3 region has the DNA TGTGCCAGCCAGACAGGGGTTGAGGAGACCCAGTACTTC.

This clonotype was counted ten times or more. The chain links TRBV27 to TRBJ2-5; D is uncertain. Germline CDR1 MNHEY, CDR2 SMNVEV (reference sequence). There are 14 residues in the CDR3. V was clipped by 4 bases and J by 3 bases, with 12 bases between them. CDR3 amino acids: CASSSPIRKETQYF. CDR3 in DNA: TGTGCCAGCAGTTCACCTATTAGAAAAGAGACCCAGTACTTC.

This clonotype has just a few counts. The chain recombines TRBV20-1 with TRBJ2-3; 9 bases agree with TRBD2. This CDR3 region has 17 residues. V lost 8 bases to trimming and J lost 1 base; unmatched junction nucleotides: 16. Germline V CDR1 and CDR2: DFQATT, SNEGSKA (reference sequence). The CDR3 protein is CSTGRRASGIGTDTQYF. The CDR3 DNA is TGCAGTACTGGCCGGAGGGCTAGCGGGATTGGCACAGATACGCAGTATTTT.

The chain links TRBV28 to TRBJ1-2, with D uncertain. V was cut by 2 bases and J by 0 bases, with 13 bases left in between. The CDR3 covers 16 residues. Germline CDR1 MDHEN, CDR2 SYDVKM. CDR3 residues: CASSLRVNPSNYGYTF. CDR3 coding DNA: TGTGCCAGCAGTTTAAGGGTGAATCCTTCTAACTATGGCTACACCTTC.

This clonotype was seen ten or more times. The chain is built from TRBV6-1 and TRBJ2-3, with TRBD1 as a possible D gene (7 bases). Deletions cut 7 bases from V and 5 bases from J, with 22 bases between. This CDR3 spans 16 amino acids. Looked up from germline, CDR1 is MNHNS and CDR2 is SASEGT. DNA of the CDR3: TGTGCCAGCAACCCCAGGGGGGAAAGGGGCGGAGATACGCAGTATTTT. Protein product: CASNPRGERGGDTQYF.

The count of this clonotype is one. V gene TRBV4-3 combines with J gene TRBJ2-4, with D tentatively TRBD1 (5 bases). CDR1 is LGHNA and CDR2 is YSLEER in the germline V gene. The germline V and J ends were trimmed by 0 bases and 12 bases, with 15 bases remaining between them. The CDR3 loop spans 14 amino acids. CDR3 coding DNA: TGCGCCAGCAGCCAAGATCGGTGGGGTAGGGGTCAGTACTTC. Protein: CASSQDRWGRGQYF.

This clonotype was seen many times. The chain has TRBV20-1 and TRBJ2-7; weak D call: TRBD2 (5 bases). CDR1 is DFQATT, CDR2 SNEGSKA, per germline (reference sequence). V was trimmed by 0 bases and J by 1 base, leaving 13 bases between them. The CDR3 consists of 15 residues. The CDR3 reads CSARDPAGNSYEQYF. CDR3 DNA: TGCAGTGCTAGAGATCCCGCGGGTAATTCCTACGAGCAGTACTTC.

The chain employs TRBV6-4 and TRBJ1-2, with D perhaps matching TRBD1 (6 bases). CDR1 MRHNA and CDR2 SNTAGT come from the germline V gene. This CDR3 comprises 13 residues. V shed 3 bases and J shed 8 bases, with 13 bases lying between them. This CDR3 reads CASSEEGVGGYTF. CDR3 coding DNA: TGTGCCAGCAGTGAAGAGGGGGTCGGCGGCTACACCTTC.